This entry lists 12 T cell receptor beta chains sequenced from one sample in a study of T cell clones after liver transplantation. TCRdb keeps only in-frame clones here, not all; method: immunoSEQ multiplex PCR. The data contain more than 95,000 clones, about nine tenths of them seen just once; the ten biggest clones take up 0.75% to 0.85%. Material: CD4+ T cells from blood, obtained 12 months after liver transplant. These receptors all come from a human patient who received a liver transplant. Some T cells may possibly be graft donor cells.

This clone occurred once. The chain links TRBV28 to TRBJ2-2; no definite D call. The CDR3 sequence is 15 residues long. V was cut by 2 bases and J by 6 bases, with 13 bases left in between. The germline gives CDR1 MDHEN, CDR2 SYDVKM. The CDR3 nucleotides read TGTGCCAGCAGTTTACCAACCTCTGGGGCCGGGGAGCTGTTTTTT. Translating gives CASSLPTSGAGELFF.

The J gene is TRBJ2-2, the V gene TRBV5-4, with D perhaps matching TRBD2 (6 bases). Trimming shortened V by 0 bases and J by 1 base, and 10 bases separated the two germline ends. From germline, CDR1 is SGHNT and CDR2 YYREEE (reference sequence). This CDR3 contains 16 residues. Here the CDR3 DNA reads TGTGCCAGCAGCTTGGGAGGTAGCGGGAACACCGGGGAGCTGTTTTTT. Protein: CASSLGGSGNTGELFF.

The J gene is TRBJ2-2, the V gene TRBV10-3, with D hard to call. Germline loops: CDR1 ENHRY, CDR2 SYGVKD. Trimming stripped 6 bases from V and 4 bases from J, with 6 bases between. There are 12 residues in the CDR3. CDR3 amino acids: CAIRSSTGELFF. The DNA of the CDR3 is TGTGCCATCAGGAGTAGCACCGGGGAGCTGTTTTTT.

This chain joins TRBV27 and TRBJ2-5; unclear D gene. V was trimmed by 3 bases and J by 6 bases, leaving 11 bases between them. From germline, CDR1 is MNHEY and CDR2 SMNVEV (reference sequence). The CDR3 is 13 amino acids. CDR3 DNA: TGTGCCAGCAGTTTCGGCGCACAAAAGACCCAGTACTTC. Residues: CASSFGAQKTQYF.

The chain has TRBV5-4 and TRBJ1-2; perhaps TRBD1 as D (5 bases). The CDR3 length is 13 residues. V was shortened by 4 bases and J by 4 bases, with 11 bases between the two germline ends. Per germline, CDR1 SGHNT and CDR2 YYREEE (reference sequence). CDR3 nucleotides: TGTGCCAGCAGCCACAGGTTCTCCTATGGCTACACCTTC. Protein product: CASSHRFSYGYTF. The full variable domain, rest sourced from reference TRBV5-4 and TRBJ1-2, is ETGVTQSPTHLIKTRGQQVTLRCSSQSGHNTVSWYQQALGQGPQFIFQYYREEENGRGNFPPRFSGLQFPNYSSELNVNALELDDSALYLCASSHRFSYGYTFGSGTRLTVV.

The chain recombines TRBV12-5 with TRBJ2-7; 14 bases are shared with TRBD2. Germline CDR1 and CDR2: LGHNT and FRNRAP. The CDR3 spans 17 residues. Trimming removed 6 bases from V and 4 bases from J; junction bases left unmatched: 11. DNA for the CDR3: TGTGCTAGTGGAATGGGACTAGCGGGAGCTCGAGGGTACGAGCAGTACTTC. Encoded protein: CASGMGLAGARGYEQYF.

The chain couples TRBV15 to TRBJ2-1, with 8 nucleotides matching TRBD1. Losses at the gene ends were 0 bases for V and 6 bases for J; bases not matched to a gene: 10. CDR3 length: 17 amino acids. Germline CDR1 LNHNV, CDR2 YYDKDF (reference sequence). CDR3 nucleotides: TGTGCCACCAGCAGAGACCCAACCGGGACAGGCCGCAATGAGCAGTTCTTC. Translating gives CATSRDPTGTGRNEQFF.

The chain combines TRBV7-8 with TRBJ2-2; 7 positions agree with TRBD2. Trimming at V came to 5 bases and at J to 7 bases, leaving 19 bases not matched to a gene. This CDR3 is 18 amino acids long. Per germline, CDR1 SGHVS and CDR2 FQNEAQ. This CDR3 is CASSPELRGSSFDGELFF. The CDR3 DNA reads as TGTGCCAGCAGCCCTGAACTTCGCGGGAGCTCCTTCGACGGGGAGCTGTTTTTT.

CDR3 nucleotides: TGTGCCAGCAGTGAAACCGGCGGGAGGGAAAACATTCAGTACTTC. This gives the protein CASSETGGRENIQYF. The J gene is TRBJ2-4, the V gene TRBV6-1, with 9 bases lining up with TRBD2. The V and J ends lost 2 bases and 5 bases, in that order; junction bases with no gene match: 4. Looked up from germline, CDR1 is MNHNS and CDR2 is SASEGT. The CDR3 length is 15 residues.

The chain uses TRBV18 and TRBJ1-2; TRBD1 matches 9 bases. The V and J ends lost 4 bases and 8 bases, in that order; junction bases with no gene match: 2. This CDR3 has 12 residues. Per the germline V gene, CDR1 is KGHSH and CDR2 is LQKENI. The DNA of the CDR3 is TGTGCCAGCTCACGGGACAGGGAGGGCTACACCTTC. It specifies CASSRDREGYTF. The whole variable domain, remainder taken from reference TRBV18 and TRBJ1-2, is NAGVMQNPRHLVRRRGQEARLRCSPMKGHSHVYWYRQLPEEGLKFMVYLQKENIIDESGMPKERFSAEFPKEGPSILRIQQVVRGDSAAYFCASSRDREGYTFGSGTRLTVV.

This chain links TRBV5-1 with TRBJ2-7; D ambiguous. This CDR3 contains 13 residues. Germline CDR1 is SGHRS and CDR2 is YFSETQ. V was cut by 5 bases and J by 1 base, with 10 bases left in between. The CDR3 sequence is CASRYASSYEQYF. DNA for the CDR3: TGCGCCAGCAGATATGCTAGTTCCTACGAGCAGTACTTC.

This clone has a single count. V is TRBV7-3 and J is TRBJ1-1, with D possibly matching TRBD1 (5 bases). Germline assignment: CDR1 SGHTA and CDR2 FQGTGA. This CDR3 contains 14 residues. The V end lost 5 bases, the J end lost 1 base, and 11 bases lay between the germline ends. The CDR3 DNA sequence: TGTGCCAGCAGCCCCGGGACGGCGAACACTGAAGCTTTCTTT. Amino acids: CASSPGTANTEAFF.